This T cell receptor beta chain was sequenced in a study of blood T cell repertoires in COVID-19. Study at large: From the United States, Italy and Spain came samples of acute and convalescent COVID-19.

With V trimmed by 7 bases and J by 0 bases, 4 bases remained unmatched. The CDR3 sequence is 14 residues long. Germline V gene sequence: CDR1 MNHEY, CDR2 SMNVEV (reference sequence). This clone was seen just once. Profiling relied on immunoSEQ multiplex PCR, and the TCRdb table lists in-frame clones only, not all of them. The table includes approximately 240,000 clones, about 90% detected once. Seattle researchers signed up patients amid active infection and tracked them longitudinally. The TCR comes from a man aged 25-45 years with COVID-19, enrolled during active disease. The sequencing sample was made of peripheral blood. V and J are TRBV27 and TRBJ1-2, with 8 bases lining up with TRBD1. The CDR3 loop reads CASTRTGTNYGYTF. The CDR3 coding sequence is TGTGCCAGCACAAGGACAGGGACTAACTATGGCTACACCTTC.